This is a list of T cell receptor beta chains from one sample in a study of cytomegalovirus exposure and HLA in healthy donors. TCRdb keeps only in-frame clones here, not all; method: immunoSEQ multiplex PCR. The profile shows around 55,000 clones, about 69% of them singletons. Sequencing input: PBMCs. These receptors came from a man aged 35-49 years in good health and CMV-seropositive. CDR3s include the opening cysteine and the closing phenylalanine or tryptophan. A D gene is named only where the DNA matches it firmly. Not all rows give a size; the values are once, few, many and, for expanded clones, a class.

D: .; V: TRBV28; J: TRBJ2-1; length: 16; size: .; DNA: TGTGCCAGCAGCCGACTCAAAAAAGGACAGTACAATGAGCAGTTCTTC; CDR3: CASSRLKKGQYNEQFF
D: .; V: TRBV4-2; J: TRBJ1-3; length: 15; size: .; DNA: TGTGCCAGCAGCAAGGTAGAGGTCACTGGAAACACCATATATTTT; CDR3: CASSKVEVTGNTIYF
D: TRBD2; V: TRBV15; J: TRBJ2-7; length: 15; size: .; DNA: TGTGCCACCCTCGAAGCAAGCGGGGGGACCTACGAGCAGTACTTC; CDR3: CATLEASGGTYEQYF
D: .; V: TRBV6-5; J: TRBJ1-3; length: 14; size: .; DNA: TGTGCCAGCAGCCCAGACAGAAGAGGAAACACCATATATTTT; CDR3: CASSPDRRGNTIYF
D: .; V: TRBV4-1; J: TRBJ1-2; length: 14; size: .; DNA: TGCGCCAGCAGCCAAGACGGGGTTAACTATGGCTACACCTTC; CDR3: CASSQDGVNYGYTF
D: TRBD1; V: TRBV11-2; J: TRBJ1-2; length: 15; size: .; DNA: TGTGCCAGCAGCTTAGCCGGGACAGGGAGGTATGGCTACACCTTC; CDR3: CASSLAGTGRYGYTF
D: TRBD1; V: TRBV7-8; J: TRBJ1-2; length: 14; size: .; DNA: TGTGCCAGCAGCCCTCATGAGGGACAGGCGGTCTACACCTTC; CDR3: CASSPHEGQAVYTF
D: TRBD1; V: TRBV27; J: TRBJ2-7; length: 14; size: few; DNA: TGTGCCAGCAGATGGGACAGGGGCGCCTACGAGCAGTACTTC; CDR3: CASRWDRGAYEQYF
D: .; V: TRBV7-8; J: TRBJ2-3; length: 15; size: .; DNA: TGTGCCAGCAGCCGGGGTCTTGGTGGGACAGATACGCAGTATTTT; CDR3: CASSRGLGGTDTQYF
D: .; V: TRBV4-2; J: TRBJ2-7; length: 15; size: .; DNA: TGTGCCAGCAGGACACAAACAGGTCCCTCCTACGAGCAGTACTTC; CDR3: CASRTQTGPSYEQYF
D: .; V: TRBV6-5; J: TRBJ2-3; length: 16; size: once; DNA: TGTGCCAGCAGTTACTCTCCGGGGGGCCGCACAGATACGCAGTATTTT; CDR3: CASSYSPGGRTDTQYF
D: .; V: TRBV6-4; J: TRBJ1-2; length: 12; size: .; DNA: TGTGCCAGCAGTGACAGCTCATATGGCTACACCTTC; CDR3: CASSDSSYGYTF
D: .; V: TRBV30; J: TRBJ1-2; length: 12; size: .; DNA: TGTGCCTGGATAAGTCTAGGACAGGGCTACACCTTC; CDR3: CAWISLGQGYTF
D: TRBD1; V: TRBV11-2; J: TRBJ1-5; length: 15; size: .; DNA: TGTGCCAGCAGCCAGCAGGGGGCCTACAATCAGCCCCAGCATTTT; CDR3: CASSQQGAYNQPQHF
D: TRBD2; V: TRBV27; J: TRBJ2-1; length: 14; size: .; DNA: TGTGCCAGCAGTTACGCTAGCGGGACCAATGAGCAGTTCTTC; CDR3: CASSYASGTNEQFF
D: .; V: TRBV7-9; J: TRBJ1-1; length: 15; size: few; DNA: TGTGCCAGCAGCTTAGCGTGGGGCTCGCACACTGAAGCTTTCTTT; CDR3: CASSLAWGSHTEAFF
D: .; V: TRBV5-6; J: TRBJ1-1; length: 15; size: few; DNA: TGTGCCAGCACCAACTCACGGGAACTAGCCATTGAAGCTTTCTTT; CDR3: CASTNSRELAIEAFF
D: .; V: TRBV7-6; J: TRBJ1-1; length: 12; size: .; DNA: TGTGCCAGCACCACCGGAGGGACTGAAGCTTTCTTT; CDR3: CASTTGGTEAFF
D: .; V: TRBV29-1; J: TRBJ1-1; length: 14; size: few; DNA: TGCAGCGTTTTGGGACTGACGGAGAGAACTGAAGCTTTCTTT; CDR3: CSVLGLTERTEAFF
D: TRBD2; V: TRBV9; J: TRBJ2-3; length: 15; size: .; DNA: TGTGCCAGCAGCGTATCTAGCGGACGCACAGATACGCAGTATTTT; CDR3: CASSVSSGRTDTQYF
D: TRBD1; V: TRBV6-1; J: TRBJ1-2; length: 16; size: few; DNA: TGTGCCAGCAGTGACTACGGGCGACAGGGGGCGGGTGGCTACACCTTC; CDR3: CASSDYGRQGAGGYTF
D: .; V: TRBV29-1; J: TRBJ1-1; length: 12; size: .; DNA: TGCAGCGTTGCAAGGGGAAGCACTGAAGCTTTCTTT; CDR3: CSVARGSTEAFF
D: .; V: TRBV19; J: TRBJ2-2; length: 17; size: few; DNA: TGTGCCACCACGGACCTCAGGGGGGACATCAACACCGGGGAGCTGTTTTTT; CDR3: CATTDLRGDINTGELFF
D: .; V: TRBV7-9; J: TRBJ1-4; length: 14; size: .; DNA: TGTGCCAGCAGCTTTGGGGGGTCTAATGAAAAACTGTTTTTT; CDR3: CASSFGGSNEKLFF
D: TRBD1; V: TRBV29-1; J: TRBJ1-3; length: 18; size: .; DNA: TGCAGCGTTGAAGATCCGGGACAGTCTCCACTCTCTGGAAACACCATATATTTT; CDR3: CSVEDPGQSPLSGNTIYF
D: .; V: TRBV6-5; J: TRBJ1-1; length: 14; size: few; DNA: TGTGCCAGCAGTTACTCCCGGGGAGGTACTGAAGCTTTCTTT; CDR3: CASSYSRGGTEAFF
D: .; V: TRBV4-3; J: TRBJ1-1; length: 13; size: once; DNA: TGCGCCAGCAGCCAAGACAGCAGGGTTGAAGCTTTCTTT; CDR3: CASSQDSRVEAFF
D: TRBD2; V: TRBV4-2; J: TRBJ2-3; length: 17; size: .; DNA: TGTGCCACCAAACGGGCTAGCGGGGGGGGTGGTACAGATACGCAGTATTTT; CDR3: CATKRASGGGGTDTQYF
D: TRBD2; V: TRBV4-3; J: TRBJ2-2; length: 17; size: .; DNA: TGCGCCAGCAGCCATCGGGGAGCGGGGGATAACACCGGGGAGCTGTTTTTT; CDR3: CASSHRGAGDNTGELFF
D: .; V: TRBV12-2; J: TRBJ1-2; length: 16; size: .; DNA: TGTGCAAGTCGCCAATTTTCGACAGGTCCTAACTATGGCTACACCTTC; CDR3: CASRQFSTGPNYGYTF
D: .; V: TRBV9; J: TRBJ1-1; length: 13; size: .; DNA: TGTGCCAGCAGCCCGACAGTGAACACTGAAGCTTTCTTT; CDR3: CASSPTVNTEAFF
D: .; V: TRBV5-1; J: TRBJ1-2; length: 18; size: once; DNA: TGCGCCAGCAGCGCCCACTCCCGTACAGGCTCCAATAACTATGGCTACACCTTC; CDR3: CASSAHSRTGSNNYGYTF
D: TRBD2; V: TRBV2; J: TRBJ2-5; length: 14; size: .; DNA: TGTGCCAGCGCCAGACTAGCCCTTCAAGAGACCCAGTACTTC; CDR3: CASARLALQETQYF
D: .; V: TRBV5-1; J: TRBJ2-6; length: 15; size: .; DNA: TGCGCCAGCAGCGCGCGACAGGCTGGGGCCAACGTCCTGACTTTC; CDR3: CASSARQAGANVLTF
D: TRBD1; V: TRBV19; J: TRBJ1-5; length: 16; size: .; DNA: TGTGCCAGTAGTTTTAGGACAGGGGGCTCATATCAGCCCCAGCATTTT; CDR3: CASSFRTGGSYQPQHF
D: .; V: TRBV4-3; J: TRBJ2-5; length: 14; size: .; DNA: TGCGCCAGCAGCCAAGGGCGGGACCGAGAGACCCAGTACTTC; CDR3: CASSQGRDRETQYF
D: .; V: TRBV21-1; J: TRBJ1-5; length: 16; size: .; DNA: TGTGCCAGCAGCAAAGGGCGACAGGCTCTCAATCAGCCCCAGCATTTT; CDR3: CASSKGRQALNQPQHF
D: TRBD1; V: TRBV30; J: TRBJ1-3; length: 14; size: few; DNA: TGTGCCTGGACAGGGGGAACCTCTGGAAACACCATATATTTT; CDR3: CAWTGGTSGNTIYF
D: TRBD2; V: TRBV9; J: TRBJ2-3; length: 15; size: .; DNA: TGTGCCAGCAGCTGGAGCGGGGGGGCCACAGATACGCAGTATTTT; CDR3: CASSWSGGATDTQYF
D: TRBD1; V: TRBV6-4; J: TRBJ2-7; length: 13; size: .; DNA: TGTGCCGGGGACAGGGGGTATCCCTACGAGCAGTACTTC; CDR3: CAGDRGYPYEQYF
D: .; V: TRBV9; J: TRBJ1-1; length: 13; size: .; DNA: TGTGCCAGCAGCGGACAAGAGAACACTGAAGCTTTCTTT; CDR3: CASSGQENTEAFF
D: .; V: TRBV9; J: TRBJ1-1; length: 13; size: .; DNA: TGTGCCAGCAGCATCAGGCGGGACACTGAAGCTTTCTTT; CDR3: CASSIRRDTEAFF
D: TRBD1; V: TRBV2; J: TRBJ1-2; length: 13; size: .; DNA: TGTGCCAGCAGATCAGGACAGGGTTATGGCTACACCTTC; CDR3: CASRSGQGYGYTF
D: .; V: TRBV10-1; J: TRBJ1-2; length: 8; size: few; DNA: TGCGCCAGACAGAACTACACCTTC; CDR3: CARQNYTF
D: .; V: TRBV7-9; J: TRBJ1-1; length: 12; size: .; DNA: TGTGCCAGCAGCTTGACAGTCACTGAAGCTTTCTTT; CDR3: CASSLTVTEAFF
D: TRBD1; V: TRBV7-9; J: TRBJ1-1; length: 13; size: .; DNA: TGTGCCAGCAGCCCCAGGGGGAATACTGAAGCTTTCTTT; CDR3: CASSPRGNTEAFF
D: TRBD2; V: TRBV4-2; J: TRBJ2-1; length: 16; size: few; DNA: TGTGCCAGCAGCCAAGATTTAACTAGCGGCCACAATGAGCAGTTCTTC; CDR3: CASSQDLTSGHNEQFF
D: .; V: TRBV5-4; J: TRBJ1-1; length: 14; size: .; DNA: TGTGCCAGCAGCTCCGTACAGGGTTACACTGAAGCTTTCTTT; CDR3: CASSSVQGYTEAFF
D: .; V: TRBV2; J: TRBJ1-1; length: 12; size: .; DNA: TGTGCCAGCAGTGAAGGGGCAGGCGTAGCTTTCTTT; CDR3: CASSEGAGVAFF
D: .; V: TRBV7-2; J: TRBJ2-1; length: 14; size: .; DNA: TGTGCCAGCAGCTTATCCTCCTCCTACAATGAGCAGTTCTTC; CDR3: CASSLSSSYNEQFF
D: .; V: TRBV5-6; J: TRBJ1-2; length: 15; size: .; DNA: TGTGCCAGCAGCTTGATGTTGGAGGGCGGCTATGGCTACACCTTC; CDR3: CASSLMLEGGYGYTF
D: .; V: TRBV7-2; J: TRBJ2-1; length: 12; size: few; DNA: TGTGCCAGCGCCTCCCTTAGAGGGGAGCAGTTCTTC; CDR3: CASASLRGEQFF
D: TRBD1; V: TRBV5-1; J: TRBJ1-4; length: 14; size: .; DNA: TGCGCCAGCAGCTTCAGGGGGCAGGGAGAAAAACTGTTTTTT; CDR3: CASSFRGQGEKLFF